Below are 3 T cell receptor beta chains sequenced from a single sample in a study of T cell responses to AZD1222 COVID-19 vaccine. Clones were sequenced by immunoSEQ multiplex PCR, and TCRdb holds only the in-frame ones, with some missing. Here the sample spans 75,000 to 95,000 clones, more than 75% being singletons. Here the sequenced sample was peripheral blood, taken on day 0 of AZD1222 vaccination. All receptors derive from an adult in good health.

The chain couples TRBV7-2 to TRBJ2-3; D ambiguous. The CDR3 is made up of 16 amino acids. CDR1 and CDR2 (germline): SGHTA, FQGNSA. V lost 2 bases and J 0 bases, leaving 12 bases between the germline ends. Here the CDR3 reads CASSLMALSSTDTQYF. The CDR3 DNA follows: TGTGCCAGCAGCTTAATGGCTTTGTCTAGCACAGATACGCAGTATTTT. Using reference TRBV7-2 and TRBJ2-3 for the parts outside the CDR3, the full variable domain is GAGVSQSPSNKVTEKGKDVELRCDPISGHTALYWYRQSLGQGLEFLIYFQGNSAPDKSGLPSDRFSAERTGGSVSTLTIQRTQQEDSAVYLCASSLMALSSTDTQYFGPGTRLTVL.

The chain is built from TRBV6-5 and TRBJ2-7, with 9 positions matching TRBD1. CDR3 length: 14 amino acids. J was trimmed by 10 bases and V by 2 bases; bases with no gene match: 9. Germline values: CDR1 MNHEY, CDR2 SVGAGI. The CDR3 nucleotides are TGTGCCAGCAGTTACGCCTCCGGGACAGGGTTACAGTACTTC. Protein sequence: CASSYASGTGLQYF.

This clone was recorded once. The V gene is TRBV19, the J gene TRBJ2-7; 10 nucleotides align to TRBD1. The V and J ends lost 1 base and 1 base, in that order; junction bases with no gene match: 1. CDR3 size: 15 residues. Germline V CDR1 and CDR2: LNHDA, SQIVND (reference sequence). CDR3 coding DNA: TGTGCCAGTAGTATAGGGGGACAGGGGTCCTACGAGCAGTACTTC. Its protein product is CASSIGGQGSYEQYF.